This TCR beta chain is from a study of T cells in Graves' hyperthyroidism and ophthalmopathy. Whole-study results and caveats: Progression to ophthalmopathy was predicted a median of 6.5 months early.

Notes on this clonotype: Its target is unknown.

Researchers amplified the TCR beta CDR3 regions from RNA transcripts. With the HTBI primer set, the TCR CDR3 went through a first round of RT-PCR. TCRdb recomputed calls from the multiplex PCR reads with MiXCR, one row per CDR3 protein. The sample has approximately 610,000 distinct CDR3 sequences, about 14% seen once. The CDR3 is 14 amino acids. In germline, CDR1 is MNHEY, CDR2 SVGEGT. The V segment lost 4 bases and the J segment 5 bases; nucleotides outside the gene matches: 5. The chain links TRBV6-2 or TRBV6-3 to TRBJ1-1; the match to TRBD1 covers 9 bases. This receptor was taken from a woman in her thirties or forties with Graves' ophthalmopathy. The source material was blood. CDR3 sequence: CASSSDRGGTEAFF. The CDR3 DNA reads TGTGCCAGCAGTTCGGACAGGGGAGGGACTGAAGCTTTCTTT.